Each of the 24 T cell receptor beta chains below was sequenced from the same sample in a study of fetal regulatory T cell absence and autoimmunity. Produced via immunoSEQ multiplex PCR; TCRdb's table is partial and in-frame only. The repertoire holds more than 85,000 clones, with about two thirds as singletons. Material: pancreas tissue. The receptors come from a male donor with IPEX syndrome.

This clone was observed a few times. The gene calls are TRBV2 and TRBJ1-2, with 9 bases lining up with TRBD1. V was clipped by 5 bases and J by 6 bases; unmatched bases: 10. This CDR3 spans 15 amino acids. CDR1 is SNHLY, CDR2 FYNNEI, per germline. The CDR3 loop reads CASSSTGTGTNGYTF. Here the CDR3 DNA reads TGTGCCAGCAGTAGCACCGGGACAGGGACAAATGGCTACACCTTC.

The chain uses TRBV27 and TRBJ1-4, with unresolved D. There are 14 residues in the CDR3. Germline values: CDR1 MNHEY, CDR2 SMNVEV (reference sequence). Trimming took 0 bases from V and 0 from J, leaving 2 bases between them. The CDR3 nucleotides read TGTGCCAGCAGTTTATCCACAACTAATGAAAAACTGTTTTTT. It translates to CASSLSTTNEKLFF.

This clone was counted only a few times. This chain connects TRBV29-1 to TRBJ1-1; D is ambiguous. Germline V lookup: CDR1 SQVTM, CDR2 ANQGSEA. The CDR3 loop spans 10 amino acids. Trimming removed 4 bases from V and 5 bases from J, with 5 bases in between. The CDR3 bases are TGCAGCGTTGGACGGACTGAAGCTTTCTTT. This sequence encodes CSVGRTEAFF.

This clone turned up a few times. CDR3 DNA: TGTGCTAGTGGTTTGGACAGGGGGCTCAATCAGCCCCAGCATTTT. This gives the protein CASGLDRGLNQPQHF. The gene calls are TRBV12-5 and TRBJ1-5; 9 nucleotides match TRBD1. Germline V gene sequence: CDR1 LGHNT, CDR2 FRNRAP. This CDR3 region has 15 residues. V lost 1 base to trimming and J lost 3 bases; unmatched junction nucleotides: 1. The full variable domain, completed using reference TRBV12-5 and TRBJ1-5, is DARVTQTPRHKVTEMGQEVTMRCQPILGHNTVFWYRQTMMQGLELLAYFRNRAPLDDSGMPKDRFSAEMPDATLATLKIQPSEPRDSAVYFCASGLDRGLNQPQHFGDGTRLSIL.

In its sample, this clone was seen a few times. This chain links TRBV5-3 with TRBJ2-2; the match to TRBD2 covers 12 bases. TRBV5-3 is reported as an ORF; its role is uncertain. The length of the CDR3 is 16 residues. V lost 2 bases and J lost 7; bases outside the gene matches: 6. CDR3 coding DNA: TGTGCCAGAAGCTTCGGACTAGCGGGGAATGGCGGGGAGCTGTTTTTT. Protein product: CARSFGLAGNGGELFF.

The chain couples TRBV4-1 to TRBJ1-5, with D tentatively TRBD1 (5 bases). V shed 0 bases and J shed 0 bases, with 6 bases lying between them. Germline lookup yields CDR1 MGHRA and CDR2 YSYEKL. This CDR3 has 15 residues. The chain's CDR3 is CASSQEQGSNQPQHF. The CDR3 bases are TGCGCCAGCAGCCAAGAGCAGGGTAGCAATCAGCCCCAGCATTTT.

This chain connects TRBV4-2 to TRBJ1-3, with D maybe TRBD1 (5 bases). This CDR3 spans 17 amino acids. CDR1 is LGHNA and CDR2 is YNFKEQ in the germline V gene. The V end lost 0 bases, the J end lost 3 bases, and 15 bases lay between the germline ends. CDR3 region: CASSQEEGTQCGNTIYF. Here the CDR3 DNA reads TGTGCCAGCAGCCAAGAGGAGGGGACCCAATGTGGAAACACCATATATTTT.

The J gene is TRBJ2-5, the V gene TRBV7-6; 12 bases line up with TRBD1. The CDR3 is 16 residues long. Trimming cost V 3 bases and J 5 bases; bases outside gene matches: 7. CDR1 SGHVS and CDR2 FNYEAQ come from the germline V gene. The CDR3 nucleotides read TGTGCCAGCAGCTTGCCGGGACAGGGGGCGAGGGAGACCCAGTACTTC. Translating it yields CASSLPGQGARETQYF. The variable domain in full, completed from reference TRBV7-6 and TRBJ2-5, reads GAGVSQSPRYKVTKRGQDVALRCDPISGHVSLYWYRQALGQGPEFLTYFNYEAQQDKSGLPNDRFSAERPEGSISTLTIQRTEQRDSAMYRCASSLPGQGARETQYFGPGTRLLVL.

The chain employs TRBV13 and TRBJ2-1; TRBD2 aligns across 7 bases. The trim removed 5 bases at V and 6 bases at J, leaving 10 bases unmatched. Looked up from germline, CDR1 is PRHDT and CDR2 is FYEKMQ (reference sequence). The CDR3 runs 15 residues. Here the CDR3 DNA reads TGTGCCAGCAGCCAGAGGGCGGGAGAGGGCAATGAGCAGTTCTTC. Translated: CASSQRAGEGNEQFF.

This chain connects TRBV6-1 to TRBJ1-2, with unresolved D. V lost 2 bases and J lost 5, with 0 bases in between. Germline values: CDR1 MNHNS, CDR2 SASEGT. This CDR3 contains 10 residues. CDR3 region: CASSEYGYTF. In nucleotides, the CDR3 is TGTGCCAGCAGTGAATATGGCTACACCTTC.

This chain joins TRBV7-2 and TRBJ2-3, with 13 bases identical to TRBD2. Germline V gene lookup returns CDR1 SGHTA and CDR2 FQGNSA. The CDR3 consists of 17 residues. V was clipped by 1 base and J by 2 bases; unmatched bases: 3. CDR3 sequence reads: CASSLGLAGGLTDTQYF. CDR3 nucleotide sequence: TGTGCCAGCAGCTTAGGACTAGCGGGGGGTCTCACAGATACGCAGTATTTT.

V gene TRBV19 combines with J gene TRBJ2-5; 9 bases are shared with TRBD2. Looked up from germline, CDR1 is LNHDA and CDR2 is SQIVND (reference sequence). The CDR3 loop spans 17 amino acids. V dropped 3 bases and J dropped 1; count of bases not matched to a gene: 9. The CDR3 loop is CASSIQLAGSFQETQYF. The CDR3 DNA reads TGTGCCAGTAGTATCCAGCTAGCGGGATCCTTCCAAGAGACCCAGTACTTC.

The chain joins TRBV19 to TRBJ1-6, with D possibly matching TRBD1 (5 bases). There are 16 residues in the CDR3. Germline CDR1 reads LNHDA; CDR2 reads SQIVND (reference sequence). Trimming stripped 5 bases from V and 0 bases from J, with 11 bases between. The CDR3 protein is CASSSWGSSYNSPLHF. DNA for the CDR3: TGTGCCAGTAGTTCCTGGGGCTCCTCCTATAATTCACCCCTCCACTTT.

This clone was counted a few times. This sequence joins TRBV7-2 and TRBJ2-2; D remains unclear. Germline V gives CDR1 SGHTA, CDR2 FQGNSA. The CDR3 contains 12 residues. V was cut by 3 bases and J by 1 base, with 0 bases left in between. The CDR3 loop is CASSLNTGELFF. The DNA of the CDR3 is TGTGCCAGCAGCTTGAACACCGGGGAGCTGTTTTTT.

Only one count was recorded for this clone. The rearrangement links TRBV6-5 to TRBJ1-2; D is uncertain. Per the germline V gene, CDR1 is MNHEY and CDR2 is SVGAGI. This CDR3 has 13 amino acids. V was pared by 4 bases and J by 2 bases, with 8 bases between. CDR3 residues: CASSFDKNYGYTF. Here the CDR3 DNA reads TGTGCCAGCAGTTTTGACAAAAACTATGGCTACACCTTC.

The chain couples TRBV2 to TRBJ1-5; no definite D call. Germline V gene lookup returns CDR1 SNHLY and CDR2 FYNNEI. The CDR3 has 16 residues. V was pared by 0 bases and J by 0 bases, with 9 bases between. Here the CDR3 reads CASSEALPGSNQPQHF. CDR3 DNA: TGTGCCAGCAGTGAAGCGCTTCCCGGTAGCAATCAGCCCCAGCATTTT. Looking up the rest from reference TRBV2 and TRBJ1-5 gives the full variable domain: EPEVTQTPSHQVTQMGQEVILRCVPISNHLYFYWYRQILGQKVEFLVSFYNNEISEKSEIFDDQFSVERPDGSNFTLKIRSTKLEDSAMYFCASSEALPGSNQPQHFGDGTRLSIL.

This clone is a singleton in its sample. The gene calls are TRBV5-8 and TRBJ2-5, with TRBD2 matching 13 bases. The CDR3 has 16 residues. Germline loops: CDR1 SGHTS, CDR2 YDEGEE. V dropped 4 bases and J dropped 4; count of bases not matched to a gene: 7. The CDR3 reads CASSQTSGGAGETQYF. CDR3 bases: TGTGCCAGCAGCCAAACTAGCGGGGGGGCAGGAGAGACCCAGTACTTC.

The rearrangement links TRBV7-8 to TRBJ2-1; D may be TRBD1 or TRBD2 (5 bases each). V lost 0 bases and J 7 bases, leaving 7 bases between the germline ends. The germline V gene has CDR1 SGHVS and CDR2 FQNEAQ. The CDR3 spans 13 residues. Written as DNA, the CDR3 is TGTGCCAGCAGCTTAGCATGGGGGAATGAGCAGTTCTTC. This translates into CASSLAWGNEQFF.

This chain uses TRBV7-2 with TRBJ2-5, with 7 bases matching TRBD1. CDR3 length: 15 amino acids. The trim removed 1 base at V and 2 bases at J, leaving 4 bases unmatched. From germline, CDR1 is SGHTA and CDR2 FQGNSA. For the CDR3, the DNA is TGTGCCAGCAGCTTAGGGGCCAGGGGGCAAGAGACCCAGTACTTC. This codes for CASSLGARGQETQYF.

The rearrangement joins TRBV13 to TRBJ2-3; D ambiguous. The V end was cut by 5 bases, the J end by 4 bases, with 13 bases between. This CDR3 region has 14 residues. Germline V gene sequence: CDR1 PRHDT, CDR2 FYEKMQ (reference sequence). The CDR3 nucleotides read TGTGCCAGCAGCCCGATAATGTTCGCAGATACGCAGTATTTT. Translating it yields CASSPIMFADTQYF.

The chain joins TRBV30 to TRBJ1-5, with 7 nucleotides matching TRBD1. Germline trimming cut 3 bases from V and 2 bases from J; bases unmatched to any gene: 7. The CDR3 totals 15 residues. Germline V gene lookup returns CDR1 GTSNPN and CDR2 SVGIG (reference sequence). CDR3 in DNA: TGTGCCTGGAGCCCTATAGGACAGGGCAATCAGCCCCAGCATTTT. This encodes CAWSPIGQGNQPQHF.

The rearrangement uses TRBV21-1 and TRBJ2-7; the table assigns TRBD1, which was not confirmed against the DNA. TRBV21-1 is marked as a pseudogene. CDR3 length equals 14 residues. The DNA of the CDR3 is TGTGCCAGCAGCAAACACAGGGGGCTGTACGAGCAGTACTTC. It specifies CASSKHRGLYEQYF.

Worth noting for this clone: The same CDR3 also results from other DNA sequences found in this sample. J is TRBJ1-1 and V is TRBV29-1; 9 bases fit TRBD1. The V and J ends lost 3 bases and 4 bases, in that order; junction bases with no gene match: 0. Germline CDR1 and CDR2: SQVTM and ANQGSEA. This CDR3 contains 12 residues. The CDR3 region is CSVEGQGTEAFF. The DNA of the CDR3 is TGCAGCGTTGAGGGACAGGGCACTGAAGCTTTCTTT.

The V and J genes are TRBV5-6 and TRBJ1-5; D is perhaps TRBD1 (5 bases). The CDR3 totals 17 residues. The ends were cut back, 0 bases at V and 2 bases at J, with 15 bases in the middle. CDR1 SGHDT and CDR2 YYEEEE come from the germline V gene. Here the CDR3 DNA reads TGTGCCAGCAGCTTGGGACCTTTGGGACGGCGCAATCAGCCCCAGCATTTT. Translation gives CASSLGPLGRRNQPQHF.